Presented here are 5 T cell receptor beta chains from one specimen sequenced in a study of blood T cell repertoires in COVID-19. Assay used: immunoSEQ multiplex PCR; TCRdb lists only in-frame clones, some missing. The table records about 140,000 clones, under 85% of them present only once. The specimen sequenced was peripheral blood. The source is a human donor in a cohort sampled during active COVID-19.

The rearrangement uses TRBV7-3 and TRBJ2-1, with 7 nucleotides matching TRBD1. The CDR3 covers 16 residues. Germline loops: CDR1 SGHTA, CDR2 FQGTGA. Trimming cost V 5 bases and J 5 bases; bases outside gene matches: 12. CDR3 nucleotides: TGTGCCAGCAGCCCGTCCTCCGGGACAGCAGACAATGAGCAGTTCTTC. Protein: CASSPSSGTADNEQFF.

This chain's CDR3 is CASSFSGSDEQFF. The DNA of the CDR3 is TGTGCCAGCAGTTTTAGCGGGAGCGATGAGCAGTTCTTC. J is TRBJ2-1 and V is TRBV7-9; 9 bases map to TRBD2. Germline CDR1 reads SEHNR; CDR2 reads FQNEAQ (reference sequence). J lost 8 bases, V lost 6 bases, and 5 bases had no gene match. The CDR3 has 13 amino acids.

The sample holds one count of this clone. The rearrangement joins TRBV19 to TRBJ1-3, with D perhaps TRBD1 (6 bases). The V and J ends lost 7 bases and 7 bases respectively, with 23 bases between them. Per the germline V gene, CDR1 is LNHDA and CDR2 is SQIVND (reference sequence). The CDR3 is made up of 16 amino acids. The CDR3 here is CASKGGIPGLWNTIYF. As DNA, the CDR3 is TGTGCCAGTAAGGGGGGGATACCTGGACTGTGGAACACCATATATTTT.

This chain joins TRBV19 and TRBJ2-3; 9 bases line up with TRBD1. The CDR3 extends over 16 amino acids. With V trimmed by 5 bases and J by 4 bases, 10 bases remained unmatched. The germline CDR1 and CDR2 sequences are LNHDA and SQIVND (reference sequence). The CDR3 DNA reads TGTGCCAGTAGTTCCCATAGACAGGGGGTGGCAGATACGCAGTATTTT. It yields the protein CASSSHRQGVADTQYF.

A word on this clone: A junction boundary mismatches the germline segment, possibly from a read error. The chain joins TRBV7-7 to TRBJ2-5, with 7 bases identical to TRBD2. Germline-derived CDR1 and CDR2 are SSHAT and FNYEAQ (reference sequence). The CDR3 length is 15 residues. The chain's CDR3 is CASSPRGGSRETQYF. DNA of the CDR3: TGTGCTAGCAGTCCTAGGGGCGGGAGTAGGGAGACCCAGTACTTC. The entire variable domain, with the rest obtained from reference TRBV7-7 and TRBJ2-5, is as follows: GAGVSQSPRYKVTKRGQDVTLRCDPISSHATLYWYQQALGQGPEFLTYFNYEAQPDKSGLPSDRFSAERPEGSISTLTIQRTEQRDSAMYRCASSPRGGSRETQYFGPGTRLLVL.